This T cell receptor beta chain stems from a study of blood T cell repertoires in COVID-19. Study-wide context: Samples taken during acute and convalescent COVID-19 were collected in the United States, Italy and Spain.

Clinical history as reported by participants underpinned cohort assignment. Authors' data handling: Amplification of reference gene primers provided the estimated nucleated cell counts. Assay: immunoSEQ multiplex PCR; the TCRdb copy retains only in-frame clones and omits some. V and J calls plus clone size are reproduced from that table; the DNA served to infer D and trimming. The table has roughly 430,000 clones, nearly 90% seen once. Material for sequencing was PBMCs or T cells enriched from blood (not recorded which). This clonotype was obtained from a woman aged 18-35 years who had been exposed to COVID-19.

DNA for the CDR3: TGTGCCAGCAGTGGTAGGAGTGCCCAGAATCTGGCTTTCTTT. It encodes CASSGRSAQNLAFF. The rearrangement links TRBV2 to TRBJ1-1; no clear D. V lost 4 bases to trimming and J lost 11 bases, with 20 bases between them. Germline values: CDR1 SNHLY, CDR2 FYNNEI. This CDR3 is 14 amino acids long. The full variable domain, its missing parts supplied by reference TRBV2 and TRBJ1-1, is EPEVTQTPSHQVTQMGQEVILRCVPISNHLYFYWYRQILGQKVEFLVSFYNNEISEKSEIFDDQFSVERPDGSNFTLKIRSTKLEDSAMYFCASSGRSAQNLAFFGQGTRLTVV.